This TCR beta chain was captured in a study of spatial heterogeneity in lung cancer. Regarding time point: sample taken at primary tumor resection. Sequencing was performed on whole RNA extracted from tumor and nontumor lung tissue, or from frozen PBMC, and the material was left unsorted. All TCR cDNA molecules were individually tagged with a unique molecular identifier. TCRdb independently ran MiXCR on the 5' RACE reads; one entry per CDR3 protein. This table has 85,000 to 100,000 distinct CDR3 sequences, approximately 12% appearing once. This clonotype was seen only a few times. CDR3 length: 14 residues. Trimming took 0 bases from V and 4 from J, leaving 11 bases between them. Germline values: CDR1 SGHNT, CDR2 YYREEE (reference sequence).

The clonotype comes from a male donor with early-stage non-small cell lung cancer. The sample was PBMCs, taken at surgery. V and J are TRBV5-4 and TRBJ2-7; TRBD2 might be the D (6 bases). DNA for the CDR3: TGTGCCAGCAGCTTGGCCGGCGGGAATTACGAGCAGTACTTC. It encodes CASSLAGGNYEQYF. Looking up the rest from reference TRBV5-4 and TRBJ2-7 gives the full variable domain: ETGVTQSPTHLIKTRGQQVTLRCSSQSGHNTVSWYQQALGQGPQFIFQYYREEENGRGNFPPRFSGLQFPNYSSELNVNALELDDSALYLCASSLAGGNYEQYFGPGTRLTVT.